Included here is one T cell receptor (beta chain) sequence, with context. The antigen is undetermined. Only in-frame clones appear in the TCRdb table, and some are missing; sequencing was by immunoSEQ multiplex PCR. The data show about 30,000 clones, around 80% seen once. V trimming: 2 bases; J trimming: 11 bases; junction bases outside the gene matches: 17. Per the germline V gene, CDR1 is MNHNS and CDR2 is SASEGT. The CDR3 runs to 16 residues. The data were obtained in a study of a mutant IDH1 vaccine in newly diagnosed glioma. The time point was: week 23, last vaccination. Doses consisted of 300 ug of mutant IDH1 20-mer peptide each, paired with topical imiquimod. Study-level points and caveats: Pseudoprogression looked unconnected to shifts in top peripheral T cell clonotypes. There were vaccine-induced immune responses in around 94% of the patients.

The chain joins TRBV6-1 to TRBJ1-1; 7 nucleotides line up with TRBD1. The sequence was obtained from a woman aged 18 to 35 with glioma. Sequencing used PBMCs, obtained from a glioma patient whose treatment included an IDH1 peptide vaccine. The CDR3 protein is CASSEPTTIQGRDAFF. CDR3 nucleotide sequence: TGTGCCAGCAGTGAACCCACCACGATACAGGGGCGGGATGCTTTCTTT.